A single sample is the source of the 29 T cell receptor beta chains below, sequenced in a study of CD8 T cells in Susac syndrome (dated by TCRdb to 2018 to 2020). Libraries were built with the immunoSEQ multiplex PCR assay. RNA was extracted using the RNeasy kit, and about 0.45 to 1 microgram was reverse transcribed with random hexamers. TCRdb trimmed the raw reads at Q25, called clones with MiXCR and kept productive beta chains. Every entry covers one CDR3 protein and lists the most common genes and DNA from its rows. In this sample the table shows 170,000 or so distinct CDR3 sequences, over 90% of which occur a single time. The ten largest clones take up approximately 0.099% of the sample. Sequenced: CD4+ T cells from PBMCs. The receptor set was obtained from a human donor with Susac syndrome.

This clonotype came up once. The CDR3 is CASRATGLAASYEQYF. The CDR3 nucleotides read TGTGCCAGCAGGGCAACCGGACTAGCAGCCTCCTACGAGCAGTACTTC. The V and J genes are TRBV6-2 or TRBV6-3 and TRBJ2-7; TRBD2 matches at 8 bases. The junction had 10 bases not matched to a gene; V was cut back by 6 bases and J by 0 bases. The CDR3 contains 16 residues. CDR1 and CDR2 (germline): MNHEY, SVGEGT.

The rearrangement joins TRBV12-3 or TRBV12-4 to TRBJ1-5; tentatively, D is TRBD1 (5 bases). V was shortened by 5 bases and J by 2 bases, with 10 bases between the two germline ends. The CDR3 contains 14 residues. The CDR3 loop reads CASSPGFGNQPQHF. CDR3 DNA: TGTGCCAGCAGTCCAGGGTTCGGCAATCAGCCCCAGCATTTT.

In regard to this clonotype: At one boundary the junction diverges from the germline segment, which might be a read error. The chain is built from TRBV7-7 and TRBJ2-7, with 7 nucleotides matching TRBD1. Germline V gene sequence: CDR1 SSHAT, CDR2 FNYEAQ (reference sequence). This CDR3 is 13 amino acids long. CDR3 residues: CASSPTGSYEQYF. CDR3 nucleotides: TGTGCTAGCAGCCCGACAGGGTCCTACGAGCAGTACTTC.

The CDR3 region has the DNA TGTGCCAGCAGCCAGAACAGGCAAGAGACCCAGTACTTC. It codes for CASSQNRQETQYF. This chain uses TRBV14 with TRBJ2-5; D may be TRBD1 (5 bases). The CDR3 totals 13 residues. Trimming shortened V by 3 bases and J by 2 bases, and 7 bases separated the two germline ends. Looked up from germline, CDR1 is SGHDN and CDR2 is FVKESK.

The chain employs TRBV5-1 and TRBJ1-6; D gene ambiguous. Looked up from germline, CDR1 is SGHRS and CDR2 is YFSETQ. Trimming removed 2 bases from V and 7 bases from J, with 7 bases in between. CDR3 length: 13 amino acids. The CDR3 is CASSFRLNSPLHF. The DNA of the CDR3 is TGCGCCAGCAGCTTTAGACTCAATTCACCCCTCCACTTT.

The genes are TRBV20-1 and TRBJ2-2; 9 positions match TRBD2. V lost 3 bases, J lost 8 bases, and 10 bases stayed unmatched. Germline V gene sequence: CDR1 DFQATT, CDR2 SNEGSKA (reference sequence). CDR3 length: 15 residues. The CDR3 DNA sequence: TGCAGTGCTAGTAGGGGACTAGCCCTCTCGGGGGAGCTGTTTTTT. Amino acid sequence: CSASRGLALSGELFF.

This chain links TRBV28 with TRBJ1-1, with 7 bases aligning to TRBD1. The V and J ends lost 6 bases and 1 base, in that order; junction bases with no gene match: 11. CDR1 MDHEN and CDR2 SYDVKM come from the germline V gene. The CDR3 covers 16 residues. CDR3 in amino acids: CASSYNYRDRNTEAFF. In DNA form, the CDR3 reads TGTGCCAGCAGCTACAATTACCGGGACAGGAACACTGAAGCTTTCTTT.

This clonotype was observed a few times. The CDR3 DNA follows: TGTGCCTGGAGTGTCGGCTACGAGCAGTACTTC. The encoded protein is CAWSVGYEQYF. The chain couples TRBV30 to TRBJ2-7; D uncertain. The V end was cut by 0 bases, the J end by 3 bases, with 3 bases between. This CDR3 region has 11 residues. Germline values: CDR1 GTSNPN, CDR2 SVGIG (reference sequence).

V is TRBV28 and J is TRBJ2-1; D unclear. The CDR3 runs to 14 residues. The V end was cut by 5 bases, the J end by 7 bases, with 15 bases between. CDR1 MDHEN and CDR2 SYDVKM come from the germline V gene. CDR3 sequence reads: CASSDSPEWNEQFF. The CDR3 DNA reads TGTGCCAGCAGTGATTCGCCGGAGTGGAATGAGCAGTTCTTC.

The genes are TRBV5-1 and TRBJ2-1, with 11 bases that match TRBD2. The CDR3 is 17 residues long. Germline values: CDR1 SGHRS, CDR2 YFSETQ. J lost 0 bases, V lost 3 bases, and 5 bases had no gene match. The CDR3 DNA sequence: TGCGCCAGCAGCTCTCTCCTAGCGGGAGGCTCCTACAATGAGCAGTTCTTC. As protein: CASSSLLAGGSYNEQFF.

CDR3 sequence: CTSSLWSPYEQYF. CDR3 in DNA: TGCACCAGCAGCCTCTGGTCGCCTTACGAGCAGTACTTC. The V call is TRBV1, the J call TRBJ2-7. TRBV1 is an annotated pseudogene. The CDR3 spans 13 residues.

J is TRBJ2-2 and V is TRBV19; 7 bases fit TRBD1. The CDR3 has 13 residues. Unmatched junction bases numbered 4, after V lost 7 bases and J lost 5 bases. Germline V CDR1 and CDR2: LNHDA, SQIVND (reference sequence). DNA for the CDR3: TGTGCCAGTACCAAGGGACAGACCGGGGAGCTGTTTTTT. It yields the protein CASTKGQTGELFF. The full variable domain, with the rest looked up from reference TRBV19 and TRBJ2-2, is DGGITQSPKYLFRKEGQNVTLSCEQNLNHDAMYWYRQDPGQGLRLIYYSQIVNDFQKGDIAEGYSVSREKKESFPLTVTSAQKNPTAFYLCASTKGQTGELFFGEGSRLTVL.

This chain joins TRBV28 and TRBJ1-1; D is undetermined. This CDR3 spans 11 amino acids. The germline V and J ends were trimmed by 2 bases and 7 bases, with 5 bases remaining between them. Germline CDR1 MDHEN, CDR2 SYDVKM. The DNA for the CDR3 is TGTGCCAGCAGTTTAACGGATGAAGCTTTCTTT. Its protein is CASSLTDEAFF. Full variable domain (remainder filled in from reference TRBV28 and TRBJ1-1): DVKVTQSSRYLVKRTGEKVFLECVQDMDHENMFWYRQDPGLGLRLIYFSYDVKMKEKGDIPEGYSVSREKKERFSLILESASTNQTSMYLCASSLTDEAFFGQGTRLTVV.

The chain recombines TRBV7-2 with TRBJ2-1; 10 bases agree with TRBD2. In germline, CDR1 is SGHTA, CDR2 FQGNSA. There are 18 residues in the CDR3. Germline trimming cut 4 bases from V and 7 bases from J; bases unmatched to any gene: 16. The chain's CDR3 is CASSSRPRPSGSGNEQFF. In nucleotides, the CDR3 is TGTGCCAGCAGCTCTAGGCCCCGGCCTAGCGGGAGCGGGAATGAGCAGTTCTTC.

The rearrangement uses TRBV9 and TRBJ2-7; 9 bases map to TRBD1. J gave up 3 bases and V 4 bases, and 8 bases lay outside the gene matches. CDR3 length equals 15 residues. Germline V gene data show CDR1 as SGDLS and CDR2 as YYNGEE. CDR3 DNA sequence: TGTGCCAGCAGCCCCAACATGGGACAGGGCTACGAGCAGTACTTC. It codes for CASSPNMGQGYEQYF.

The chain employs TRBV7-9 and TRBJ2-3; 7 nucleotides line up with TRBD2. V shed 5 bases, J shed 1 base, and the junction held 0 bases outside the gene matches. Germline CDR1 reads SEHNR; CDR2 reads FQNEAQ (reference sequence). The CDR3 is made up of 13 amino acids. The CDR3 DNA reads TGTGCCAGCAGCGCGGGGGGCACAGATACGCAGTATTTT. As protein: CASSAGGTDTQYF. Full variable domain (outside the CDR3, taken from reference TRBV7-9 and TRBJ2-3): DTGVSQNPRHKITKRGQNVTFRCDPISEHNRLYWYRQTLGQGPEFLTYFQNEAQLEKSRLLSDRFSAERPKGSFSTLEIQRTEQGDSAMYLCASSAGGTDTQYFGPGTRLTVL.

This clonotype was observed a few times. The chain links TRBV11-3 to TRBJ2-7; the match to TRBD2 covers 11 bases. The germline V gene encodes CDR1 SGHNT and CDR2 YENEEA. The CDR3 totals 14 residues. Germline trimming cut 5 bases from V and 2 bases from J; bases unmatched to any gene: 2. The CDR3 reads CASSLSGRAYEQYF. DNA for the CDR3: TGTGCCAGCAGCCTTAGCGGGAGGGCCTACGAGCAGTACTTC.

About this clonotype itself: Since the CDR3 does not end with the conserved phenylalanine or tryptophan, this likely comes from a read error. The V and J genes are TRBV7-3 and TRBJ1-6; TRBD1 matches at 8 bases. The V gene end was trimmed by 5 bases and the J gene end by 10 bases; junction bases not matched to a gene: 7. The CDR3 covers 14 residues. Germline V gene sequence: CDR1 SGHTA, CDR2 FQGTGA. CDR3 sequence reads: CASSLDRDWSPLHL. The DNA for the CDR3 is TGTGCCAGCAGCCTGGACAGGGATTGGTCACCCCTCCACCTT.

The table lists this clonotype with a few counts. V is TRBV29-1 and J is TRBJ2-7; 9 bases are a match to TRBD2. Per germline, CDR1 SQVTM and CDR2 ANQGSEA. The CDR3 length is 14 residues. Trimming took 3 bases from V and 4 from J; bases not matched to a gene: 7. The CDR3 protein is CSVEVSGSGYEQYF. The CDR3 DNA is TGCAGCGTTGAGGTTAGCGGGAGCGGTTACGAGCAGTACTTC.

V is TRBV11-1 and J is TRBJ2-5; 8 positions agree with TRBD1. V lost 5 bases to trimming and J lost 1 base; unmatched junction nucleotides: 6. The germline gives CDR1 SGHAT, CDR2 FQDESV (reference sequence). This CDR3 has 15 residues. The CDR3 nucleotides read TGTGCCAGCAGCACTCCGACAGGGGCCCAAGAGACCCAGTACTTC. Its translation is CASSTPTGAQETQYF.

This sequence joins TRBV2 and TRBJ2-7; 9 bases line up with TRBD2. V gave up 7 bases and J gave up 5 bases; unmatched junction bases: 6. Germline CDR1 SNHLY, CDR2 FYNNEI. The CDR3 totals 13 residues. The CDR3 sequence is CASKDSGSDEQYF. In nucleotides, the CDR3 is TGTGCCAGCAAGGATAGCGGGAGTGACGAGCAGTACTTC.

This clonotype occurred a few times. V and J are TRBV12-3 or TRBV12-4 and TRBJ1-2; tentatively, D is TRBD1 (5 bases). This CDR3 region has 14 residues. The V end lost 3 bases, the J end lost 1 base, and 9 bases lay between the germline ends. The DNA for the CDR3 is TGTGCCAGCAGTTTCGGCAGGGATAACTATGGCTACACCTTC. This gives the protein CASSFGRDNYGYTF.

The V gene is TRBV29-1, the J gene TRBJ1-2; a weak D match, TRBD1 (5 bases). Trimming removed 0 bases at V and 5 bases at J, with 13 bases between. This CDR3 region has 14 residues. The germline CDR1 and CDR2 sequences are SQVTM and ANQGSEA. CDR3 sequence reads: CSVEDGADRYGYTF. The CDR3 DNA follows: TGCAGCGTTGAAGATGGGGCAGACCGATATGGCTACACCTTC. Full variable domain (rest looked up from reference TRBV29-1 and TRBJ1-2): SAVISQKPSRDICQRGTSLTIQCQVDSQVTMMFWYRQQPGQSLTLIATANQGSEATYESGFVIDKFPISRPNLTFSTLTVSNMSPEDSSIYLCSVEDGADRYGYTFGSGTRLTVV.

V is TRBV30 and J is TRBJ1-1; no reliable D call. There are 15 residues in the CDR3. Trimming cost V 0 bases and J 2 bases, with 13 bases left between them. Looked up from germline, CDR1 is GTSNPN and CDR2 is SVGIG (reference sequence). The CDR3 protein is CAWSVIPPRNTEAFF. The CDR3 bases are TGTGCCTGGAGTGTAATCCCCCCACGAAACACTGAAGCTTTCTTT.

This chain joins TRBV6-2 or TRBV6-3 and TRBJ2-1; 7 positions match TRBD1. The CDR3 extends over 19 amino acids. The V and J ends lost 0 bases and 0 bases, in that order; junction bases with no gene match: 11. The germline CDR1 and CDR2 sequences are MNHEY and SVGEGT. Written as DNA, the CDR3 is TGTGCCAGCAGTTACTCGTGGTGGACAGGAAATAGCTCCTACAATGAGCAGTTCTTC. This gives the protein CASSYSWWTGNSSYNEQFF.

The sample holds a few counts of this clonotype. This chain links TRBV3-1 with TRBJ2-4; TRBD1 agrees at 9 bases. Per the germline V gene, CDR1 is LGHDT and CDR2 is YNNKEL (reference sequence). V shed 6 bases, J shed 8 bases, and the junction held 5 bases outside the gene matches. The CDR3 is 13 residues long. For the CDR3, the DNA is TGTGCCAGCAGGGGGACAGGGACGGACATTCAGTACTTC. Protein sequence: CASRGTGTDIQYF.

The rearrangement links TRBV6-5 to TRBJ2-5; TRBD1 or TRBD2 may be the D gene (5 bases each). The CDR3 is made up of 14 amino acids. Germline values: CDR1 MNHEY, CDR2 SVGAGI. V shed 0 bases and J shed 5 bases, with 10 bases lying between them. The CDR3 coding sequence is TGTGCCAGCAGTTACTCGCAGGGAGTGGAGACCCAGTACTTC. Translating gives CASSYSQGVETQYF.

In DNA form, the CDR3 reads TGTGCCAGCAGGAGGGACCCACTTTGGCCCCAGCATTTT. Translated: CASRRDPLWPQHF. This chain uses TRBV6-5 with TRBJ1-5; D perhaps matches TRBD1 (5 bases). CDR3 length equals 13 residues. The ends were cut back, 6 bases at V and 9 bases at J, with 15 bases in the middle. Germline lookup yields CDR1 MNHEY and CDR2 SVGAGI.

This chain joins TRBV18 and TRBJ1-2; 8 bases line up with TRBD1. The germline V gene has CDR1 KGHSH and CDR2 LQKENI. J lost 4 bases, V lost 3 bases, and 7 bases had no gene match. This CDR3 region has 15 residues. The CDR3 here is CASSPSTGAGYGYTF. The DNA of the CDR3 is TGTGCCAGCTCACCTTCGACAGGGGCAGGCTATGGCTACACCTTC.